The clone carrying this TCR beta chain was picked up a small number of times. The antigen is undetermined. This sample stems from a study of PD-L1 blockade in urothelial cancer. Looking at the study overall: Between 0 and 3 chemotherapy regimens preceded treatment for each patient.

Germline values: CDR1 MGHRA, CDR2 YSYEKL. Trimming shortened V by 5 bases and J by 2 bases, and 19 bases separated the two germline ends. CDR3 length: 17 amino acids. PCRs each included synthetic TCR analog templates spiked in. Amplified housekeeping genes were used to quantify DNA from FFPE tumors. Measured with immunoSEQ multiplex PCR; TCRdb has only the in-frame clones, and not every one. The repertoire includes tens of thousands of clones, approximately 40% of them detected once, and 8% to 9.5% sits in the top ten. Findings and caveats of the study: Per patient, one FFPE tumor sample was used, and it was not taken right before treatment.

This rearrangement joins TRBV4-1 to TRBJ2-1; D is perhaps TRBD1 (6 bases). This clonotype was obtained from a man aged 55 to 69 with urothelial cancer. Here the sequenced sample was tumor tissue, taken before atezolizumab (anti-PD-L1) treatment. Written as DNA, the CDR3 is TGCGCCAGCAGCAATGAACCACCAGGGGTCGCCTACAATGAGCAGTTCTTC. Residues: CASSNEPPGVAYNEQFF.